This T cell receptor beta chain was observed in a study of beta chain features in type 1 diabetes. Overall study findings and caveats: Possible PCR preference for shorter templates applied equally to patients and controls.

V shed 1 base, J shed 9 bases, and the junction held 11 bases outside the gene matches. CDR3 length equals 16 residues. Germline CDR1 SNHLY, CDR2 FYNNEI. The investigators reverse transcribed all of the isolated RNA, so they sequenced expressed TCRB transcripts. This table comes from immunoSEQ multiplex PCR, and its TCRdb copy is limited to in-frame clones, with some not included. Found here are roughly 170,000 clones, about 13% of them singletons; the top ten hold about 0.58%. Cell sorting via CD45RO/CCR7/CD25/CD127/CD95/CD27 was performed to obtain CD4+ naive, central memory, regulatory and stem cell-like memory cells. This clone was seen only a few times. Its antigen is currently unknown.

This TCR was sampled from a woman aged 18 to 35 in good health. The specimen sequenced was central memory CD4+ T cells from blood. This sequence joins TRBV2 and TRBJ2-1; TRBD1 matches at 8 bases. The CDR3 spells CASSEVPTGVAGEQFF. The CDR3 coding sequence is TGTGCCAGCAGTGAAGTCCCGACAGGGGTCGCGGGTGAGCAGTTCTTC.